The 20 T cell receptor beta chains below were found in one sample sequenced in a study of blood T cell repertoires in COVID-19. Here immunoSEQ multiplex PCR was the method, and the copy in TCRdb shows in-frame clones only, minus some. The sample contains 270,000 or so clones, around 88% of which appear only once. The material sequenced was PBMCs or T cells enriched from blood (not recorded which). The source of these receptors is a woman aged 40 to 55 with acute COVID-19.

This sequence joins TRBV19 and TRBJ1-5; TRBD1 matches 8 bases. The CDR3 loop spans 15 amino acids. Trimming at V came to 6 bases and at J to 9 bases, leaving 13 bases not matched to a gene. Germline lookup yields CDR1 LNHDA and CDR2 SQIVND (reference sequence). The CDR3 reads CASRYRTGLSWPQHF. The DNA for the CDR3 is TGTGCCAGTAGGTACCGGACAGGGTTAAGTTGGCCCCAGCATTTT.

The chain has TRBV5-6 and TRBJ2-7; no definite D call. V lost 2 bases and J 6 bases, leaving 9 bases between the germline ends. The CDR3 length is 12 residues. Germline V CDR1 and CDR2: SGHDT, YYEEEE. CDR3 sequence: CASSFSSLEQYF. CDR3 bases: TGTGCCAGCAGCTTCAGTTCCCTCGAGCAGTACTTC.

J is TRBJ1-2 and V is TRBV7-2; the D is unclear. V shed 3 bases and J shed 4 bases, with 12 bases lying between them. This CDR3 has 14 residues. The germline CDR1 and CDR2 sequences are SGHTA and FQGNSA. The CDR3 loop reads CASSFSTSIYGYTF. The CDR3 DNA reads TGTGCCAGCAGCTTCTCGACATCTATCTATGGCTACACCTTC.

The chain joins TRBV28 to TRBJ2-3, with 9 bases identical to TRBD2. The junction had 2 bases not matched to a gene; V was cut back by 2 bases and J by 2 bases. CDR3 length: 15 amino acids. In germline, CDR1 is MDHEN, CDR2 SYDVKM. The CDR3 DNA is TGTGCCAGCAGTTTAAGACTAGCGGACACAGATACGCAGTATTTT. Its protein is CASSLRLADTDTQYF.

With regard to this clone: An end of the junction differs from the germline gene, which may be a read error. The rearrangement uses TRBV7-7 and TRBJ1-3; the D gene is possibly TRBD1 (6 bases). The germline V gene has CDR1 SSHAT and CDR2 FNYEAQ (reference sequence). This CDR3 comprises 15 residues. The CDR3 DNA follows: TGTGCTAGCAGCCCGGACAGCCGCTCTGGAAACACCATATATTTT. Residues: CASSPDSRSGNTIYF.

This sequence joins TRBV12-2 and TRBJ1-6. TRBV12-2 is a pseudogene. The CDR3 has 18 amino acids. CDR3 in amino acids: CASRLVHGAGRWDSPLHF. CDR3 DNA: TGTGCAAGTCGCTTAGTTCATGGGGCAGGGAGGTGGGATTCACCCCTCCACTTT.

This sequence joins TRBV6-5 and TRBJ1-2; D is possibly TRBD1 (5 bases). This CDR3 comprises 15 residues. CDR1 and CDR2 from the germline V gene are MNHEY and SVGAGI. The V end lost 7 bases, the J end lost 7 bases, and 22 bases lay between the germline ends. CDR3 sequence reads: CASISSGTPTSGYTF. The CDR3 DNA reads as TGTGCCAGCATCTCAAGTGGGACTCCGACGAGTGGCTACACCTTC.

CDR3 bases: TGCGCCAGCAGCTTGAAGGGCGGTGGGGACATGAACACTGAAGCTTTCTTT. Translating gives CASSLKGGGDMNTEAFF. The genes are TRBV5-1 and TRBJ1-1; a weak D match, TRBD1 (6 bases). Germline loops: CDR1 SGHRS, CDR2 YFSETQ. The V end was cut by 1 base, the J end by 0 bases, with 16 bases between. The CDR3 spans 17 residues.

The V call is TRBV29-1, the J call TRBJ1-4; TRBD1 agrees at 11 bases. V trimming: 6 bases; J trimming: 8 bases; junction bases outside the gene matches: 5. Germline V gene data show CDR1 as SQVTM and CDR2 as ANQGSEA. This CDR3 region has 13 residues. As DNA, the CDR3 is TGCAGCGTGGTAGGGACAGGGGGGGAAAAACTGTTTTTT. It encodes CSVVGTGGEKLFF.

The V gene is TRBV6-2 or TRBV6-3, the J gene TRBJ2-7, with TRBD2 identical over 11 bases. The trim removed 2 bases at V and 4 bases at J, leaving 4 bases unmatched. CDR1 MNHEY and CDR2 SVGEGT come from the germline V gene. CDR3 length equals 15 residues. The CDR3 is CASSYERTSGYEQYV. The CDR3 region has the DNA TGTGCCAGCAGTTACGAGAGGACTAGCGGGTACGAGCAGTACGTC.

In its sample, this clone was seen once. This chain joins TRBV9 and TRBJ2-7; D perhaps matches TRBD1 (5 bases). Trimming took 2 bases from V and 0 from J, leaving 12 bases between them. The CDR3 contains 15 residues. Germline loops: CDR1 SGDLS, CDR2 YYNGEE. The CDR3 bases are TGTGCCAGCAGCGTGACAGCGTTGAGCTCCTACGAGCAGTACTTC. As protein: CASSVTALSSYEQYF.

This chain uses TRBV18 with TRBJ2-7, with 8 bases that match TRBD1. Trimming cost V 3 bases and J 0 bases; bases outside gene matches: 7. Germline V lookup: CDR1 KGHSH, CDR2 LQKENI. The CDR3 runs to 16 residues. The DNA for the CDR3 is TGTGCCAGCTCACCGCCGGGACAGGCCCCCTCCTACGAGCAGTACTTC. Protein sequence: CASSPPGQAPSYEQYF. Full variable domain (outside the CDR3, taken from reference TRBV18 and TRBJ2-7): NAGVMQNPRHLVRRRGQEARLRCSPMKGHSHVYWYRQLPEEGLKFMVYLQKENIIDESGMPKERFSAEFPKEGPSILRIQQVVRGDSAAYFCASSPPGQAPSYEQYFGPGTRLTVT.

This clone has just one count. The V and J genes are TRBV18 and TRBJ2-7, with TRBD1 matching 8 bases. The germline gives CDR1 KGHSH, CDR2 LQKENI. The ends lost 4 bases at V and 6 bases at J; junction bases unmatched: 5. This CDR3 has 13 amino acids. CDR3 DNA sequence: TGTGCCAGCTCACTGAACAGGGGGAGCGAGCAGTACGTC. It is translated as CASSLNRGSEQYV.

V and J are TRBV5-6 and TRBJ2-5; 14 bases match TRBD2. V dropped 4 bases and J dropped 5; count of bases not matched to a gene: 7. CDR1 and CDR2 (germline): SGHDT, YYEEEE. The length of the CDR3 is 16 residues. CDR3 coding DNA: TGTGCCAGCAGCACCGGACTAGCGGGAGGTTGGGAGACCCAGTACTTC. Translating it yields CASSTGLAGGWETQYF. Full variable domain (rest looked up from reference TRBV5-6 and TRBJ2-5): DAGVTQSPTHLIKTRGQQVTLRCSPKSGHDTVSWYQQALGQGPQFIFQYYEEEERQRGNFPDRFSGHQFPNYSSELNVNALLLGDSALYLCASSTGLAGGWETQYFGPGTRLLVL.

The chain employs TRBV19 and TRBJ1-3; D not certain. V lost 3 bases, J lost 2 bases, and 11 bases lay in between. Germline CDR1 reads LNHDA; CDR2 reads SQIVND (reference sequence). CDR3 length: 15 amino acids. In nucleotides, the CDR3 is TGTGCCAGTAGTATTTCCAGCGAAACTGGAAACACCATATATTTT. It is translated as CASSISSETGNTIYF.

Here the CDR3 reads CASRQRADTEAFF. The CDR3 DNA reads as TGTGCCAGTAGGCAGCGGGCAGACACTGAAGCTTTCTTT. The genes are TRBV19 and TRBJ1-1; D is unclear. Looked up from germline, CDR1 is LNHDA and CDR2 is SQIVND (reference sequence). Trimming took off 6 bases at V and 3 bases at J, with 11 bases between the two ends. The CDR3 has 13 amino acids.

Only one count was recorded for this clone. The chain links TRBV7-9 to TRBJ2-2, with 8 bases lining up with TRBD1. From germline, CDR1 is SEHNR and CDR2 FQNEAQ (reference sequence). The CDR3 loop spans 15 amino acids. The ends lost 10 bases at V and 1 base at J; junction bases unmatched: 8. The CDR3 loop is CATPRTGMNTGELFF. The CDR3 DNA follows: TGTGCCACCCCCAGGACAGGGATGAACACCGGGGAGCTGTTTTTT.

The chain recombines TRBV10-3 with TRBJ2-1; 8 bases line up with TRBD2. V dropped 10 bases and J dropped 9; count of bases not matched to a gene: 14. The CDR3 has 14 amino acids. CDR1 and CDR2 from the germline V gene are ENHRY and SYGVKD. The CDR3 loop reads CATTGRREESEQFF. In DNA, the CDR3 is TGTGCCACCACGGGGAGGCGGGAGGAAAGTGAGCAGTTCTTC.

V usage is TRBV5-4 and J usage is TRBJ2-2; D perhaps matches TRBD2 (5 bases). Germline CDR1 SGHNT, CDR2 YYREEE (reference sequence). The CDR3 is 14 amino acids. Trimming shortened V by 5 bases and J by 0 bases, and 8 bases separated the two germline ends. The CDR3 DNA follows: TGTGCCAGCAGAGAGGGCTCGAACACCGGGGAGCTGTTTTTT. It encodes CASREGSNTGELFF.

This clone was detected only once. V is TRBV7-2 and J is TRBJ2-1; 9 nucleotides align to TRBD1. The CDR3 loop spans 19 amino acids. V was clipped by 6 bases and J by 7 bases; unmatched bases: 22. In germline, CDR1 is SGHTA, CDR2 FQGNSA. Written as DNA, the CDR3 is TGTGCCAGCAGAAGATCCGGGACAGGGATAAGTCGTATAGGGAATGAGCAGTTCTTC. This codes for CASRRSGTGISRIGNEQFF.